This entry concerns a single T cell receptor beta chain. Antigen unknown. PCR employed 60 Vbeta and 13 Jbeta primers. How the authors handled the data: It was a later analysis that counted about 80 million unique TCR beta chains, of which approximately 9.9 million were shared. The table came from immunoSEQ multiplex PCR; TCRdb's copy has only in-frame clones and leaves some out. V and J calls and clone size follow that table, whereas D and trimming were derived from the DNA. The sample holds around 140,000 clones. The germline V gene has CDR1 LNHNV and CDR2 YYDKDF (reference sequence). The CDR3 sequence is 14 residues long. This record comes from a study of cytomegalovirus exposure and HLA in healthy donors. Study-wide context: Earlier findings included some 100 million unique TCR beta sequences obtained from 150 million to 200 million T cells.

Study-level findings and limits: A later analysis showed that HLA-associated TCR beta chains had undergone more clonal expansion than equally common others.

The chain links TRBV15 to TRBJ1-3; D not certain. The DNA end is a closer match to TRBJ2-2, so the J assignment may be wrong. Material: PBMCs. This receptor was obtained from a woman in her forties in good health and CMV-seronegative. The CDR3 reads CATSRFLGTGELFF. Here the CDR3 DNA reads TGTGCCACCAGCAGATTTCTGGGCACCGGGGAGCTGTTTTTT.